One sample yielded the 10 T cell receptor beta chains listed below, sequenced in a study of cytomegalovirus exposure and HLA in healthy donors. A multiplex PCR was run with 60 Vbeta primers and 13 Jbeta primers. Produced via immunoSEQ multiplex PCR; TCRdb's table is partial and in-frame only. The table lists approximately 61,000 clones, roughly 74% of them singletons. Sequenced material: PBMCs. These receptor sequences come from a young man in good health and CMV-seropositive.

This chain links TRBV6-4 with TRBJ2-6, with 10 bases aligning to TRBD1. CDR3 size: 16 residues. J lost 4 bases, V lost 7 bases, and 7 bases had no gene match. CDR1 MRHNA and CDR2 SNTAGT come from the germline V gene. In nucleotides, the CDR3 is TGTGCCAGCACCGCGACAGGGGGCTCCGGGGCCAACGTCCTGACTTTC. Its protein is CASTATGGSGANVLTF.

V and J are TRBV6-1 and TRBJ2-7, with 8 positions matching TRBD2. Germline V CDR1 and CDR2: MNHNS, SASEGT. V dropped 6 bases and J dropped 4; count of bases not matched to a gene: 8. The CDR3 loop spans 14 amino acids. The CDR3 coding sequence is TGTGCCAGCAGGGGACTAGGTCAACCATACGAGCAGTACTTC. Translating gives CASRGLGQPYEQYF.

The chain combines TRBV10-3 with TRBJ1-5, with D possibly TRBD1 on 5 matching bases. CDR3 size: 15 residues. V lost 0 bases and J lost 8, with 14 bases in between. Looked up from germline, CDR1 is ENHRY and CDR2 is SYGVKD. CDR3 DNA sequence: TGTGCCATCAGTGAGTCGGGGCGGGATCAAGAGCCCCAGCATTTT. Translated, it gives CAISESGRDQEPQHF.

In its sample, this clone was seen once. The chain combines TRBV12-2 with TRBJ2-1; the D segment call TRBD2 is taken from the table without a DNA check. TRBV12-2 is a recognized pseudogene. This CDR3 contains 15 residues. CDR3: CASRPTRGQFDEQFF. The DNA of the CDR3 is TGTGCAAGTCGCCCTACCAGAGGGCAGTTCGATGAGCAGTTCTTC.

The chain has TRBV2 and TRBJ2-7; 11 bases are a match to TRBD2. V was clipped by 1 base and J by 6 bases; unmatched bases: 8. Germline CDR1 reads SNHLY; CDR2 reads FYNNEI. This CDR3 contains 16 residues. Here the CDR3 reads CASSEGTSGPLREQYF. The CDR3 coding sequence is TGTGCCAGCAGTGAAGGGACTAGCGGGCCCCTACGCGAGCAGTACTTC. Looking up the rest from reference TRBV2 and TRBJ2-7 gives the full variable domain: EPEVTQTPSHQVTQMGQEVILRCVPISNHLYFYWYRQILGQKVEFLVSFYNNEISEKSEIFDDQFSVERPDGSNFTLKIRSTKLEDSAMYFCASSEGTSGPLREQYFGPGTRLTVT.

V and J are TRBV30 and TRBJ2-2, with D maybe TRBD1 (6 bases). Germline loops: CDR1 GTSNPN, CDR2 SVGIG (reference sequence). Trimming pared 0 bases from V and 0 bases from J, leaving 8 bases between. There are 15 residues in the CDR3. The CDR3, as DNA: TGTGCCTGGAGTGTGCAGGGGACGAACACCGGGGAGCTGTTTTTT. This translates into CAWSVQGTNTGELFF. The full variable domain, with the rest looked up from reference TRBV30 and TRBJ2-2, is SQTIHQWPATLVQPVGSPLSLECTVEGTSNPNLYWYRQAAGRGLQLLFYSVGIGQISSEVPQNLSASRPQDRQFILSSKKLLLSDSGFYLCAWSVQGTNTGELFFGEGSRLTVL.

In DNA, the CDR3 is TGCAGCGTTGAAGAGGGGAGCGACACATACACCATATATTTT. Its translation: CSVEEGSDTYTIYF. The chain combines TRBV29-1 with TRBJ1-3, with D uncertain. The CDR3 is 14 amino acids. The ends were cut back, 0 bases at V and 8 bases at J, with 14 bases in the middle. Per the germline V gene, CDR1 is SQVTM and CDR2 is ANQGSEA.

This chain uses TRBV5-1 with TRBJ1-1; possibly TRBD1 for D (5 bases). This CDR3 has 12 amino acids. In germline, CDR1 is SGHRS, CDR2 YFSETQ. Trimming removed 1 base at V and 10 bases at J, with 11 bases between. The CDR3 region is CASSLQGRSAFF. CDR3 DNA: TGCGCCAGCAGCTTGCAGGGAAGGTCAGCTTTCTTT.

The rearrangement links TRBV5-8 to TRBJ1-1; weak D call: TRBD1 (5 bases). The CDR3 consists of 15 residues. Looked up from germline, CDR1 is SGHTS and CDR2 is YDEGEE. The V and J ends lost 0 bases and 4 bases respectively, with 13 bases between them. The CDR3 nucleotides are TGTGCCAGCAGCTTGGATGGAGGGGAAAGCACTGAAGCTTTCTTT. Its translation is CASSLDGGESTEAFF.

This CDR3 is CASNVRAYGYTF. CDR3 bases: TGTGCCAGCAATGTGAGAGCCTATGGCTACACCTTC. The gene calls are TRBV6-6 and TRBJ1-2; D unclear. V lost 7 bases and J lost 4, with 10 bases in between. This CDR3 comprises 12 residues. In germline, CDR1 is MNHNY, CDR2 SVGAGI (reference sequence).